This T cell receptor beta chain was identified during a study of cytomegalovirus exposure and HLA in healthy donors (dated by TCRdb to 2016 to 2017). For context, the study as a whole: In an earlier analysis of fewer than 750 of the donors, around 290 Gb of sequence data and approximately 100 million unique TCR beta sequences from 150 million to 200 million T cells were reported. Across about 380 genotyped donors of the cohort, an average of about 240,000 unique TCR beta nucleotide sequences per donor were sequenced, and roughly 20% of those sequences were non-productive. An earlier analysis of approximately 630 of the donors applied high-throughput TCR beta sequencing to assess whether each TCR beta V gene segment acted as functional or pseudogenic. Roughly five DR-DQ haplotypes were handled as single units for association and clustering, since linkage in the cohort was strong. Class I and class II HLA loci were covered by the typing at four-digit resolution. To predict cytomegalovirus infection status, the study combined high-throughput TCR immunosequencing, statistical association of individual TCRs with disease status, and machine learning. A later analysis re-examined previously published TCR beta repertoires from hundreds of donors and added high-resolution HLA genotyping to investigate patterns of TCR occurrence. The T cell repertoires of around 730 subjects were profiled by immunosequencing and related to cytomegalovirus serostatus. In a later genetic analysis, genome-wide SNP genotypes for about three fifths of the roughly 670 donors were used, and that subset was treated as a discovery cohort. In addition to the first cohort of 500 to 850 subjects, a separate validation cohort of over 90 different subjects was used. The study aimed to test whether signatures of past pathogen exposure could be identified by cataloging public T cell receptors. The number of typed donors differed by locus: about 620-640 for A, B, C, DRB1 and DQB1; 500 to 550 for DQA1; 606 for DPA1; and roughly 450 for DPB1. All discovery cohort repertoires had been generated using a single sequencing platform. The later analysis used no new phenotypic data to find candidate immune exposures, relying instead on TCR beta sequences and their occurrence across donors. Donor age, sex, ethnicity and CMV serostatus were collected together with the repertoire data. The genetic ancestry cluster associated with self-reported Caucasian donors included roughly 84% of the roughly 410 genotyped donors. Roughly 300 gigabases of sequencing data and around 87 million unique TCR sequences were included in an early release covering 550 to 650 HLA-typed donors. Findings and caveats that apply to the study as a whole: Correlated functional status among segregating V segments might be attributable to linkage disequilibrium, but an unknown experimental factor could not be ruled out. A cluster of highly shared sequence variants was judged likely to represent a technical artifact of the sequencing pipeline. A further reported finding was that TCR beta sequences accurately predicted the HLA-A and HLA-B alleles for most subjects in the first cohort. Because HLA typing was missing for some donors at each locus, association tests included only the typed subset. The authors suggested that the approach could potentially be generalized to other disease states and immunological phenotypes. While some public TCRs were present in many individuals, most TCR sequences turned up only very rarely across donors. This cohort had only TCR beta chains sequenced, and the lack of alpha or paired-chain data limited which features could be detected. The 87-base-pair reads could not distinguish some IMGT-functional V segments, including TRBV6-2 and TRBV6-3, so those segments were excluded. According to a later analysis, TCR association rates differed among HLA loci, with DRB1 alleles showing the most associated TCRs and HLA-C alleles showing the fewest. In a later analysis, HLA-associated TCR beta chains showed more clonal expansion and lower generation probabilities than non-associated chains that were equally common. At a false discovery rate of 0.05, a later analysis linked some 18,000 TCR beta sequences to specific HLA alleles. A later genetic analysis reported fewer N-insertions in productive TCRs among donors in an Asian-associated ancestry cluster than the roughly 620-donor mean. For the cohort, immune exposure information was limited to CMV serostatus. Because counts were too low, roughly 16 rarely observed V segments, including chromosome 9 orphons, were left out of the earlier analysis of roughly 600 of the donors. The classifier was reported to diagnose cytomegalovirus status with high specificity and sensitivity in both the original cohort and the validation cohort. When HLA alleles, especially DR and DQ, strongly co-occurred, attributing TCR associations to individual alleles was difficult. The presence/absence analyses assumed that sequencing depth was roughly uniform across donors, and that assumption may not be true. A later genetic analysis associated a missense DCLRE1C variant with V-gene and J-gene trimming of TCR beta chains, and an independent cohort replicated the association. According to a later analysis, parvovirus B19, influenza, CMV and Epstein-Barr virus appeared linked to several top co-occurrence clusters. In the study, about 150 TCR beta chains were listed as associated with cytomegalovirus. In an earlier analysis of approximately 590 of the donors, most TCR beta V segments appeared in productive rearrangements about 87% or about 30% of the time, broadly matching IMGT annotations. In vitro tests confirmed that three of the cytomegalovirus-associated TCR beta chains recognize cytomegalovirus antigens. In a later analysis, most CMV-associated TCR beta chains were found to appear HLA-restricted, with HLA associations seemingly driven largely by CMV exposure.

The library was made by the immunoSEQ multiplex PCR assay. The multiplex PCR relied on a mix of 60 forward primers for TCR Vbeta segments and 13 reverse primers for TCR Jbeta segments. A multiplex PCR assay on genomic DNA amplified the CDR3 region of rearranged TCR beta genes. The Illumina HiSeq System was used to sequence the amplified TCR beta libraries as 87-base-pair reads. The original methods were these. In a later analysis, about 80 million unique TCR beta chains were counted across the approximately 620 repertoires, and roughly 11 million of these chains were shared by at least two donors. Raw reads were error-corrected and collapsed into unique sequences by a nearest-neighbor algorithm in which closely related sequences were merged to remove PCR and sequencing errors. CDR3 sequences were aligned to IMGT reference sequences to assign V, D and J gene segments. For a sequence to be retained, at least a six-nucleotide match to both a V gene segment and a J gene segment was required. Rearrangements were called productive when the CDR3 lacked stop codons and stayed in frame with V and J; all others were non-productive. Following IMGT convention, CDR3 was defined as the stretch from the second conserved V-encoded cysteine up to the conserved J-encoded phenylalanine. Sequences without an unambiguous match to a single V gene segment were excluded from the earlier analysis of approximately 600 of the donors. In an earlier analysis of 450 to 750 of the donors, a V segment was called functional when productive rearrangements were above 56.7%, and segregating when the standard deviation between donors exceeded 5%. A statistical classification framework was built for diagnosing cytomegalovirus status from the catalog of TCR beta chain sequences. In a later analysis, V and J genes were assigned by comparing TCR nucleotide sequences against IMGT/GENE-DB human TR gene sequences. The TCRdist pipeline was used in a later analysis to assign CDR3 sequences and most-parsimonious VDJ recombination scenarios. In a later analysis, each TCR beta chain was defined by its CDR3 amino acid sequence together with its V-gene family, and reads lacking a unique V-gene family were excluded. In a later analysis, around 650 highly shared, low-generation-probability nucleotide sequences were removed to address suspected cross-contamination and a sequencing artifact. For each public chain, a later analysis derived a clonal expansion index from normalized ranks of inferred template counts within each repertoire. In a later analysis, generation probabilities were computed with a VDJ recombination model fitted to out-of-frame rearrangements, and the resulting probabilities were checked against IGoR. In a later analysis, TCR-TCR, TCR-HLA and TCR-CMV co-occurrence was scored with hypergeometric tests, and a repertoire-size bias correction was applied to TCR pairs. False discovery rates were estimated in a later analysis by permuting HLA or CMV assignments 20 times. In a later analysis, co-occurring TCRs were grouped using DBSCAN, and TCRdist sequence similarity was added for clustering within HLA-allele-positive subsets. Repertoires with fewer than 30,000 or more than 120,000 public chains were left out of co-occurrence clustering, as were a few repertoires with anomalous nucleotide sharing. The immuneACCESS repertoire file appears here via TCRdb, limited to in-frame rearrangements. These files lack a portion of the clones; in checked studies, under half of the deficit traces to unresolved V genes, and the cause of the others is not known. That table is the source of V, J and clone size, and D and trimming were worked out from the DNA. The sample data list roughly 180,000 clones, and 70% to 90% of these were observed just once. The top ten clones comprise about 0.82% of the sample.

Worth noting for this clone: Its antigen target is currently unknown. Base qualities are not recorded, but no much larger clone differs from it by a single base.

Sequences LGHNA (CDR1) and YNFKEQ (CDR2) are obtained from the germline V gene. The CDR3 runs 16 residues from the cysteine to the phenylalanine. The CDR3 DNA has 48 bases and is translated from base 1. For this chain, trimming is 3 bases at the V end and 0 bases at the J end, and the number of junction bases without a gene match is 5. In total, fewer than 750 healthy bone marrow donors made up the cohort. Cohort members were all nominally healthy when sampled, although unrecorded immune exposures were likely present. The donor tested CMV seronegative, placing the donor among the roughly 350 seronegative members of the cohort. A peripheral blood sample was collected from each donor, and TCR beta sequencing was performed on peripheral blood mononuclear cells. Genomic DNA extraction from the blood cell samples was performed with the Qiagen DNeasy Blood Extraction Kit.

The clonotype was recovered from a woman under 30 in good health and CMV-seronegative. This chain is built from TRBV4-2 and TRBJ2-1; 7 nucleotides in the junction match TRBD2. Material: PBMCs. The DNA is as follows: TGTGCCAGCAGCCACATGCGGGGGAGCTCCTACAATGAGCAGTTCTTC. This translates into CASSHMRGSSYNEQFF.